These 32 T cell receptor beta chains came from one sample sequenced in a study of CD8+CD57+ T cells in acquired aplastic anemia (dated by TCRdb to the late 2010s). TCRdb records Illumina HiSeq 2000 as the sequencer. Profiling of TCR beta VDJ combinations and CDR3 sequences used genomic DNA as the template. TCRdb itself trimmed the public reads at Q25 with fastp, ran MiXCR and retained productive beta chains. One record per CDR3 amino acid sequence lists the most common genes and DNA. The sample records about 160,000 distinct CDR3 sequences, more than 45% of which are singletons. Approximately 2.8% of the sample belongs to the ten largest clones. Patients chosen for sequencing had shown expansion of CD8+CD57+ cells by flow cytometry. Source material: sorted CD4+, CD8+, or CD8+CD57+ T cells (not recorded which) from PBMCs. The receptors were gathered from a human donor with aplastic anemia.

For the CDR3, the DNA is TGTGCCAGTAGTGGGGAGGGGCCTCAAGGCTACACCTTC. Its translation: CASSGEGPQGYTF. The gene calls are TRBV19 and TRBJ1-2; a weak D match, TRBD1 (5 bases). Germline V gene sequence: CDR1 LNHDA, CDR2 SQIVND (reference sequence). The CDR3 runs 13 residues. V dropped 5 bases and J dropped 8 bases, with 15 bases sitting between them. The full variable domain, with the rest looked up from reference TRBV19 and TRBJ1-2, is DGGITQSPKYLFRKEGQNVTLSCEQNLNHDAMYWYRQDPGQGLRLIYYSQIVNDFQKGDIAEGYSVSREKKESFPLTVTSAQKNPTAFYLCASSGEGPQGYTFGSGTRLTVV.

This clonotype was seen ten or more times. J is TRBJ2-7 and V is TRBV5-5, with D unclear. Germline values: CDR1 SGHKS, CDR2 YYEKEE (reference sequence). The CDR3 is made up of 14 amino acids. Trimming took off 2 bases at V and 1 base at J, with 10 bases between the two ends. CDR3 DNA: TGTGCCAGCAGCTTTGGCTATTTTTCCTACGAGCAGTACTTC. It yields the protein CASSFGYFSYEQYF.

The V call is TRBV10-3, the J call TRBJ2-3; 10 positions match TRBD2. Germline trimming cut 0 bases from V and 3 bases from J; bases unmatched to any gene: 6. In germline, CDR1 is ENHRY, CDR2 SYGVKD. The CDR3 is 17 residues long. This chain's CDR3 is CAISESRLAGETDTQYF. The CDR3 nucleotides are TGTGCCATCAGTGAGTCGAGGCTAGCGGGAGAAACAGATACGCAGTATTTT.

In regard to this clonotype: A much larger clone is a single base away; this may be a read error. V gene TRBV5-4 combines with J gene TRBJ1-1; a possible D gene is TRBD1 (5 bases). V was trimmed by 3 bases and J by 7 bases, leaving 19 bases between them. The CDR3 totals 15 residues. CDR1 SGHNT and CDR2 YYREEE come from the germline V gene (reference sequence). CDR3: CASSSGRGVGIEAFF. CDR3 nucleotide sequence: TGTGCCAGCAGCTCGGGGCGGGGGGTTGGTATTGAAGCTTTCTTT. Using reference TRBV5-4 and TRBJ1-1 for the parts outside the CDR3, the full variable domain is ETGVTQSPTHLIKTRGQQVTLRCSSQSGHNTVSWYQQALGQGPQFIFQYYREEENGRGNFPPRFSGLQFPNYSSELNVNALELDDSALYLCASSSGRGVGIEAFFGQGTRLTVV.

This clonotype has a count of ten or more. The CDR3 sequence is CASSYWAANTGELFF. CDR3 sequence (DNA): TGTGCCAGCAGTTATTGGGCGGCGAACACCGGGGAGCTGTTTTTT. V usage is TRBV12-3 or TRBV12-4 and J usage is TRBJ2-2; D is uncertain. Trimming took off 4 bases at V and 0 bases at J, with 9 bases between the two ends. CDR3 length equals 15 residues.

This clonotype was counted many times. The chain recombines TRBV7-9 with TRBJ2-3, with 9 bases matching TRBD2. Germline CDR1 SEHNR, CDR2 FQNEAQ (reference sequence). The CDR3 has 18 amino acids. J lost 2 bases, V lost 5 bases, and 14 bases had no gene match. The CDR3 DNA is TGTGCCAGCAGCGCTCCACTTAGCGGGAGCTTAACCACAGATACGCAGTATTTT. It codes for CASSAPLSGSLTTDTQYF.

This clonotype has ten or more counts. V usage is TRBV10-3 and J usage is TRBJ2-7; D gene uncertain. Trimming removed 3 bases at V and 0 bases at J, with 6 bases between. Per the germline V gene, CDR1 is ENHRY and CDR2 is SYGVKD. The CDR3 consists of 13 residues. DNA for the CDR3: TGTGCCATCAGTGAAGGATTCTCCTACGAGCAGTACTTC. Translation: CAISEGFSYEQYF.

This clonotype has at least ten counts. This rearrangement joins TRBV5-8 to TRBJ2-5; D gene unclear. Trimming stripped 10 bases from V and 2 bases from J, with 0 bases between. Germline-derived CDR1 and CDR2 are SGHTS and YDEGEE. CDR3 length: 8 amino acids. Here the CDR3 DNA reads TGTGCCCAAGAGACCCAGTACTTC. Its translation: CAQETQYF.

The gene calls are TRBV2 and TRBJ1-2; TRBD1 matches 8 bases. Germline V gene sequence: CDR1 SNHLY, CDR2 FYNNEI. The CDR3 length is 14 residues. V shed 5 bases and J 8 bases; nucleotides not matched to a gene: 10. In nucleotides, the CDR3 is TGTGCCAGCAGTATACGACAGGGGACTAGCGGCTACACCTTC. Its protein is CASSIRQGTSGYTF. The whole variable domain, remainder taken from reference TRBV2 and TRBJ1-2, is EPEVTQTPSHQVTQMGQEVILRCVPISNHLYFYWYRQILGQKVEFLVSFYNNEISEKSEIFDDQFSVERPDGSNFTLKIRSTKLEDSAMYFCASSIRQGTSGYTFGSGTRLTVV.

As for this clonotype: Relative to the germline gene, one junction end is altered; a read error may explain this. The genes are TRBV29-1 and TRBJ2-7; D may match TRBD1 or TRBD2 (5 bases each). CDR3 length equals 12 residues. Germline V lookup: CDR1 SQVTM, CDR2 ANQGSEA. The CDR3 region is CGVGTGTYEQYF. The CDR3 DNA reads as TGCGGCGTGGGGACGGGGACCTACGAGCAGTACTTC.

The gene calls are TRBV2 and TRBJ2-7; D is uncertain. There are 14 residues in the CDR3. Germline V CDR1 and CDR2: SNHLY, FYNNEI. V was trimmed by 4 bases and J by 2 bases, leaving 12 bases between them. The CDR3 loop is CASSGSTHPYEQYF. CDR3 DNA: TGTGCCAGCAGTGGCAGTACTCACCCCTACGAGCAGTACTTC.

The rearrangement links TRBV15 to TRBJ1-5, with a possible D match to TRBD1 (6 bases). Per the germline V gene, CDR1 is LNHNV and CDR2 is YYDKDF (reference sequence). V lost 0 bases and J 2 bases, leaving 11 bases between the germline ends. CDR3 size: 16 residues. In nucleotides, the CDR3 is TGTGCCACCAGCAGAGAGGGGGCAGGGGGCAATCAGCCCCAGCATTTT. Protein: CATSREGAGGNQPQHF.

This clonotype was detected many times. V gene TRBV19 combines with J gene TRBJ1-2; the D is unclear. The V end was cut by 3 bases, the J end by 0 bases, with 17 bases between. Germline assignment: CDR1 LNHDA and CDR2 SQIVND (reference sequence). The CDR3 is 17 amino acids. CDR3: CASSISGLQEANYGYTF. The CDR3 DNA is TGTGCCAGTAGTATTAGCGGGTTACAAGAAGCTAACTATGGCTACACCTTC.

The V call is TRBV7-9, the J call TRBJ2-5; D is undetermined. V lost 3 bases, J lost 2 bases, and 7 bases lay in between. The V gene's germline CDR1 is SEHNR and CDR2 FQNEAQ (reference sequence). CDR3 length equals 13 residues. The CDR3 region is CASSFEVQETQYF. The CDR3 DNA reads as TGTGCCAGCAGCTTCGAAGTACAAGAGACCCAGTACTTC.

The V gene is TRBV10-1, the J gene TRBJ1-5; no reliable D call. Trimming removed 7 bases from V and 9 bases from J, with 25 bases in between. Looked up from germline, CDR1 is WNHNN and CDR2 is SYGVQD (reference sequence). The CDR3 contains 16 residues. The CDR3 loop reads CASTPGVSGRARPQHF. The CDR3 region has the DNA TGCGCCAGCACCCCTGGGGTTAGCGGGAGGGCACGGCCCCAGCATTTT.

This clonotype was counted at least ten times. The genes are TRBV7-2 and TRBJ1-4; the D gene is possibly TRBD1 (5 bases). CDR1 and CDR2 from the germline V gene are SGHTA and FQGNSA. This CDR3 is built from 14 residues. Trimming removed 5 bases at V and 7 bases at J, with 14 bases between. In nucleotides, the CDR3 is TGTGCCAGCAGCCCCACAGGTTCGAGTGAAAAACTGTTTTTT. Translation gives CASSPTGSSEKLFF.

In this sample, this clonotype turned up many times. The J gene is TRBJ1-2, the V gene TRBV10-2; D unclear. V lost 6 bases, J lost 4 bases, and 12 bases lay in between. Per germline, CDR1 WSHSY and CDR2 SAAADI. The CDR3 totals 13 residues. As DNA, the CDR3 is TGCGCCAGCAGGGAGACCGGTATCTATGGCTACACCTTC. This encodes CASRETGIYGYTF.

The chain uses TRBV10-3 and TRBJ2-2; 11 nucleotides agree with TRBD1. In germline, CDR1 is ENHRY, CDR2 SYGVKD. The CDR3 is 15 amino acids. V was clipped by 8 bases and J by 4 bases; unmatched bases: 6. Here the CDR3 reads CAISGTGGITGELFF. CDR3 DNA sequence: TGTGCCATCTCCGGGACAGGGGGGATCACCGGGGAGCTGTTTTTT.

The chain recombines TRBV6-1 with TRBJ2-7; tentative D call: TRBD2 (6 bases). From germline, CDR1 is MNHNS and CDR2 SASEGT. Trimming took 4 bases from V and 5 from J, leaving 15 bases between them. The CDR3 covers 14 residues. The CDR3 DNA is TGTGCCAGCAGTGGCGGGACCTCCCAGAACGAGCAGTACTTC. Protein sequence: CASSGGTSQNEQYF.

V usage is TRBV6-1 and J usage is TRBJ1-1; maybe TRBD1 (6 bases). The CDR3 has 17 residues. V was pared by 8 bases and J by 0 bases, with 22 bases between. CDR1 and CDR2 (germline): MNHNS, SASEGT. CDR3 bases: TGTGCCAGCTCTTCGAATCTCCTGGGGGCTATGAACACTGAAGCTTTCTTT. Residues: CASSSNLLGAMNTEAFF.

The chain uses TRBV12-3 or TRBV12-4 and TRBJ1-2; D is ambiguous. The V gene lost 5 bases and the J gene lost 5 bases, with 9 bases spanning the gap. The CDR3 covers 12 residues. CDR3 DNA: TGTGCCAGCAGTCCCTCGAGATATGGCTACACCTTC. Translating gives CASSPSRYGYTF.

This clonotype appeared a single time. The chain is built from TRBV7-6 and TRBJ1-1; D unclear. The CDR3 has 11 residues. CDR1 SGHVS and CDR2 FNYEAQ come from the germline V gene. V was shortened by 8 bases and J by 2 bases, with 6 bases between the two germline ends. CDR3 sequence (DNA): TGTGCCAGCGGGAGAAACACTGAAGCTTTCTTT. Protein sequence: CASGRNTEAFF.

About this clonotype itself: Sequence at one end of the junction differs from germline and may be a read error. This chain connects TRBV5-4 to TRBJ2-1; D is perhaps TRBD2 (5 bases). This CDR3 has 16 amino acids. Germline V lookup: CDR1 SGHNT, CDR2 YYREEE (reference sequence). The CDR3 coding sequence is TGTGCCGGCAGCTTGGGCCGGGATAGCTCCTACAATGAGCAGTTCTTC. Translation: CAGSLGRDSSYNEQFF.

This clonotype occurred many times. The chain links TRBV5-5 to TRBJ2-7; no firm D call. The CDR3 is 13 residues long. The germline V gene has CDR1 SGHKS and CDR2 YYEKEE (reference sequence). V lost 0 bases and J lost 3, with 7 bases in between. CDR3 coding DNA: TGTGCCAGCAGCTTGGCCTCCCTCTACGAGCAGTACTTC. Translated, it gives CASSLASLYEQYF.

In DNA form, the CDR3 reads TGCAGCGTTCGTCCGGGAGGAGAGGGTGAGCAGTTCTTC. Translating gives CSVRPGGEGEQFF. This chain links TRBV29-1 with TRBJ2-1, with TRBD2 identical over 7 bases. The CDR3 runs to 13 residues. Trimming took 5 bases from V and 9 from J; bases not matched to a gene: 10. Germline V lookup: CDR1 SQVTM, CDR2 ANQGSEA.

This clonotype has a count of ten or more. V is TRBV19 and J is TRBJ2-3; the match to TRBD2 covers 7 bases. Trimming cost V 5 bases and J 0 bases; bases outside gene matches: 17. The CDR3 sequence is 19 residues long. CDR1 is LNHDA and CDR2 is SQIVND in the germline V gene (reference sequence). The CDR3 DNA reads TGTGCCAGTAGTCCCTCGGTCCCGGGACTATTAGATAGCACAGATACGCAGTATTTT. Translated: CASSPSVPGLLDSTDTQYF.

Turning to this clonotype: Being one base from a much bigger clone, this may be a read error. This chain connects TRBV12-3 or TRBV12-4 to TRBJ1-1; 7 bases are shared with TRBD1. The CDR3 sequence is 15 residues long. J lost 3 bases, V lost 6 bases, and 10 bases had no gene match. CDR3 amino acids: CASRTDRARDTEAFF. For the CDR3, the DNA is TGTGCCAGCAGAACTGACAGGGCTCGGGACACTGAAGCTTTCTTT.

This clonotype was detected only a few times. The rearrangement links TRBV7-9 to TRBJ2-2, with a weak D call TRBD1 (6 bases). Trimming removed 5 bases at V and 5 bases at J, with 9 bases between. The CDR3 contains 13 residues. Germline CDR1 and CDR2: SEHNR and FQNEAQ (reference sequence). The CDR3 nucleotides read TGTGCCAGCAGCGTAGGGGGTACCGGGGAGCTGTTTTTT. Translated: CASSVGGTGELFF.

The chain joins TRBV19 to TRBJ2-2; the match to TRBD2 covers 12 bases. Per germline, CDR1 LNHDA and CDR2 SQIVND (reference sequence). The J segment lost 11 bases and the V segment lost 10 bases, leaving 11 bases of the junction unmatched. The CDR3 has 14 residues. The CDR3 is CATQRTSGMDELFF. CDR3 DNA sequence: TGTGCCACCCAAAGGACTAGCGGGATGGATGAGCTGTTTTTT.

V is TRBV20-1 and J is TRBJ2-1; D is perhaps TRBD2 (7 bases). The CDR3 runs 16 residues. CDR1 DFQATT and CDR2 SNEGSKA come from the germline V gene (reference sequence). Trimming took off 0 bases at V and 6 bases at J, with 18 bases between the two ends. CDR3 amino acids: CSARDLAGADLNEQFF. The CDR3 DNA is TGCAGTGCTAGAGATCTTGCGGGGGCCGATCTCAATGAGCAGTTCTTC.

The V and J genes are TRBV7-6 and TRBJ1-2; D is possibly TRBD1 (6 bases). Trimming stripped 5 bases from V and 3 bases from J, with 22 bases between. The CDR3 runs 17 residues. CDR1 is SGHVS, CDR2 FNYEAQ, per germline. CDR3 sequence (DNA): TGTGCCAGCAGCGCGGGCAAGAGCGCAGGGGACTACTATGGCTACACCTTC. It codes for CASSAGKSAGDYYGYTF.

This clonotype was observed many times. The chain recombines TRBV11-2 with TRBJ2-7, with 7 bases matching TRBD2. The V gene end was trimmed by 5 bases and the J gene end by 5 bases; junction bases not matched to a gene: 6. The CDR3 is made up of 13 amino acids. Per germline, CDR1 SGHAT and CDR2 FQNNGV. Here the CDR3 DNA reads TGTGCCAGCAGCGTTGGACTAGGAAACGAGCAGTACTTC. It translates to CASSVGLGNEQYF.